The 8 T cell receptor beta chains below all came from one sample that was sequenced in a study of spatial heterogeneity in lung cancer. Stated time point: sample taken at primary tumor resection. From tumor, nontumor lung or frozen PBMC, whole RNA was taken unsorted for sequencing. TCRdb redid the calling of the 5' RACE reads with MiXCR, one entry per CDR3 protein. In the table there are some 25,000 distinct CDR3 sequences, roughly 13% of which are singletons. This specimen was PBMCs, taken at surgery. The receptor set was obtained from a female donor with early-stage non-small cell lung cancer.

This clonotype was observed at least ten times. The J gene is TRBJ2-2, the V gene TRBV7-2, with 8 bases lining up with TRBD2. The length of the CDR3 is 16 residues. Germline values: CDR1 SGHTA, CDR2 FQGNSA. V gave up 5 bases and J gave up 1 base; unmatched junction bases: 6. CDR3 residues: CASSTRSGENTGELFF. The CDR3 DNA sequence: TGTGCCAGCAGCACTCGTAGCGGGGAGAACACCGGGGAGCTGTTTTTT. The whole variable domain, filled in from reference TRBV7-2 and TRBJ2-2, reads GAGVSQSPSNKVTEKGKDVELRCDPISGHTALYWYRQSLGQGLEFLIYFQGNSAPDKSGLPSDRFSAERTGGSVSTLTIQRTQQEDSAVYLCASSTRSGENTGELFFGEGSRLTVL.

The V gene is TRBV5-1, the J gene TRBJ2-7; no clear D. Germline V gene lookup returns CDR1 SGHRS and CDR2 YFSETQ. Trimming removed 0 bases from V and 3 bases from J, with 13 bases in between. The CDR3 has 15 amino acids. The CDR3: CASSLAPRVGYEQYF. CDR3 nucleotide sequence: TGCGCCAGCAGCTTGGCTCCACGGGTTGGCTACGAGCAGTACTTC. Full variable domain (remainder filled in from reference TRBV5-1 and TRBJ2-7): KAGVTQTPRYLIKTRGQQVTLSCSPISGHRSVSWYQQTPGQGLQFLFEYFSETQRNKGNFPGRFSGRQFSNSRSEMNVSTLELGDSALYLCASSLAPRVGYEQYFGPGTRLTVT.

This clonotype came up many times. This rearrangement joins TRBV7-2 to TRBJ2-7; TRBD1 aligns across 7 bases. The trim removed 5 bases at V and 2 bases at J, leaving 9 bases unmatched. There are 15 residues in the CDR3. CDR1 is SGHTA, CDR2 FQGNSA, per germline. In DNA, the CDR3 is TGTGCCAGCAGCCCGGACAGGATAGTAACCTACGAGCAGTACTTC. Translated, it gives CASSPDRIVTYEQYF.

The sample holds many counts of this clonotype. The V gene is TRBV3-1, the J gene TRBJ1-1; D is unresolved. This CDR3 is built from 13 residues. Trimming removed 1 base at V and 4 bases at J, with 7 bases between. Germline CDR1 and CDR2: LGHDT and YNNKEL (reference sequence). Written as DNA, the CDR3 is TGTGCCAGCAGCCAAGGGAGGAGCACTGAAGCTTTCTTT. This sequence encodes CASSQGRSTEAFF.

A few counts support this clonotype. This sequence joins TRBV27 and TRBJ1-5; D might be TRBD1 (6 bases). CDR1 is MNHEY, CDR2 SMNVEV, per germline (reference sequence). V lost 5 bases and J lost 11, with 19 bases in between. The CDR3 totals 14 residues. The CDR3 DNA follows: TGTGCCAGCAGTCCACCTCCTCCAGGGGAGGCCCAGCATTTT. This sequence encodes CASSPPPPGEAQHF.

About this clonotype: With a much larger clone just one base away, this may be a read error. CDR3: CASNGQGVDTGELFF. CDR3 in DNA: TGCGCCAGCAATGGACAGGGGGTGGACACCGGGGAGCTGTTTTTT. J is TRBJ2-2 and V is TRBV10-2; 10 bases align to TRBD1. Germline CDR1 is WSHSY and CDR2 is SAAADI. The J segment lost 3 bases and the V segment lost 7 bases, leaving 5 bases of the junction unmatched. The CDR3 is made up of 15 amino acids.

This clonotype has a count of ten or more. V and J are TRBV2 and TRBJ1-5; D remains ambiguous. The CDR3 runs to 14 residues. The V end was cut by 0 bases, the J end by 5 bases, with 8 bases between. Germline V lookup: CDR1 SNHLY, CDR2 FYNNEI. The DNA of the CDR3 is TGTGCCAGCAGTGAAGCGCGTGGGGATCAGCCCCAGCATTTT. Its translation: CASSEARGDQPQHF. Drawing the rest from reference TRBV2 and TRBJ1-5, the complete variable domain is EPEVTQTPSHQVTQMGQEVILRCVPISNHLYFYWYRQILGQKVEFLVSFYNNEISEKSEIFDDQFSVERPDGSNFTLKIRSTKLEDSAMYFCASSEARGDQPQHFGDGTRLSIL.

This clonotype was recorded many times. V is TRBV4-1 and J is TRBJ1-5; maybe TRBD1 (6 bases). CDR1 and CDR2 (germline): MGHRA, YSYEKL. V was shortened by 0 bases and J by 3 bases, with 9 bases between the two germline ends. This CDR3 contains 15 residues. DNA for the CDR3: TGCGCCAGCAGCCAAGAAGGGGGTAACAATCAGCCCCAGCATTTT. This translates into CASSQEGGNNQPQHF.